A selection of T cell receptor beta chains follows, all from one sample in a study of identical twins. TCRdb recomputed calls from the 5' RACE reads with MiXCR, one row per CDR3 protein. In the table there are 420,000 or so distinct CDR3 sequences, around 18% of which are singletons. The sequenced sample consisted of naive T cells sorted from blood. All receptors derive from a man in his forties or fifties in good health. The conserved cysteine and the conserved F or W are not part of the CDR3 here. Some rows mark clone size as missing; the rest say once, few, many or name a class of expanded clone.

J gene	clone size	V gene	CDR3 protein
TRBJ1-2	-	TRBV12-3/TRBV12-4	ASSSGDGYT
TRBJ2-1	many	TRBV20-1	SEGRAFSGEQF
TRBJ2-7	-	TRBV7-2	ASSTSGSAYEQY
TRBJ1-1	few	TRBV4-3	ASSHSTQVGTEAF
TRBJ2-7	many	TRBV20-1	SARSGQGAGYEQY
TRBJ2-7	-	TRBV7-2	ASRTAGSNEQY
TRBJ2-2	-	TRBV7-8	ASSYPGQGNTGELF
TRBJ2-5	few	TRBV24-1	ATSDASPRSQETQY
TRBJ2-3	-	TRBV5-1	ASSSNDGNTQY
TRBJ2-3	few	TRBV20-1	SARDSTDRPDTQY
TRBJ2-3	-	TRBV20-1	SARDLGGRGISGDTQY
TRBJ1-2	-	TRBV27	ASSSQERGYGYT
TRBJ2-7	-	TRBV7-8	ASSLAQGHEQY
TRBJ1-2	-	TRBV6-2/TRBV6-3	ASSPGRGNYGYT
TRBJ2-3	few	TRBV29-1	SSKGRSTDTQY
TRBJ2-3	-	TRBV7-6	ASSRTSGGNTQY
TRBJ1-1	few	TRBV10-2	ASSDRGSTEAF
TRBJ2-1	many	TRBV3-1	ASEAGGGLTNEQF
TRBJ2-7	few	TRBV7-2	ASKRTSGDYEQY
TRBJ1-2	many	TRBV29-1	SVLTPASYGYT
TRBJ2-2	-	TRBV11-2	ASRPDTGELF
TRBJ2-5	few	TRBV5-1	ASSLSPTGMGETQY
TRBJ2-3	many	TRBV6-1	ASSAGKWADTQY
TRBJ2-3	many	TRBV28	ASSLSEGLAGGGTQY
TRBJ2-7	-	TRBV4-1	ASSLRDTSGGQPYEQY
TRBJ2-7	-	TRBV20-1	STTTPGRDEQY
TRBJ1-1	-	TRBV5-1	ASSLGGKSTEAF
TRBJ2-2	many	TRBV7-6	ASSFEAGRVDTGELF
TRBJ2-5	many	TRBV5-1	ASSNIAGGAETQY
TRBJ2-7	few	TRBV29-1	SVVDNTVYEQY
TRBJ1-6	-	TRBV28	ASNTPKDYNSPLH
TRBJ2-3	few	TRBV12-3/TRBV12-4	ASSLGRGGSTDTQY
TRBJ2-3	many	TRBV3-1	ASSQRAGGTDTQY
TRBJ1-5	-	TRBV6-2/TRBV6-3	ASRNQGFGNQPQH
TRBJ2-1	many	TRBV11-2	ASSILLAGPKGEQF
TRBJ1-3	few	TRBV6-5	ASSPTGNTIY
TRBJ1-3	few	TRBV6-5	ASRALNTIY
TRBJ2-1	-	TRBV27	ASSTLGVLAANEQF
TRBJ1-6	-	TRBV14	ASSQGRFGPPLH
TRBJ2-7	many	TRBV5-1	ASSLDPGGGGEQY
TRBJ1-4	many	TRBV7-2	ASSLKQGAFEKLF
TRBJ1-2	-	TRBV4-3	ASSQDRDAGQFYGYT
TRBJ2-2	-	TRBV7-8	ASSLGGRGVTGELF
TRBJ2-7	many	TRBV20-1	SARGRVHEQY
TRBJ1-2	-	TRBV28	ASGTSGQPYYGYT
TRBJ2-4	-	TRBV6-2/TRBV6-3	ASSPGLSKNIQY
TRBJ2-5	-	TRBV15	ATSRGLADQETQY
TRBJ2-1	many	TRBV6-1	ASRGYGLAGGPSYNEQF